The 16 T cell receptor beta chains presented below share a single source sample, sequenced in a study of T cell responses to AZD1222 COVID-19 vaccine. Only in-frame clones appear in the TCRdb table, and some are missing; sequencing was by immunoSEQ multiplex PCR. This table holds 110,000 to 150,000 clones, 93% found once. This specimen consisted of peripheral blood, obtained on day 0 of AZD1222 vaccination. These receptors were obtained from an adult in good health.

J is TRBJ1-2 and V is TRBV7-9; a possible D gene is TRBD1 (6 bases). CDR1 is SEHNR and CDR2 is FQNEAQ in the germline V gene (reference sequence). Trimming took 5 bases from V and 3 from J, leaving 16 bases between them. This CDR3 has 15 amino acids. CDR3 region: CASSLEVGAYYGYTF. CDR3 DNA: TGTGCCAGCAGCCTAGAGGTGGGGGCATACTATGGCTACACCTTC.

The rearrangement links TRBV19 to TRBJ2-2; D unclear. Per the germline V gene, CDR1 is LNHDA and CDR2 is SQIVND (reference sequence). V was clipped by 4 bases and J by 4 bases, with 10 bases between them. This CDR3 comprises 14 residues. CDR3 nucleotide sequence: TGTGCCAGTAGTAGTGGTATGGGCACCGGGGAGCTGTTTTTT. This codes for CASSSGMGTGELFF.

The rearrangement uses TRBV5-1 and TRBJ2-7, with 10 bases lining up with TRBD2. Germline CDR1 is SGHRS and CDR2 is YFSETQ. Trimming removed 4 bases from V and 6 bases from J; junction bases left unmatched: 13. The CDR3 runs to 16 residues. The CDR3 DNA is TGCGCCAGCAGCGTAGCCGGGACTAGCGACTGGGGCGAGCAGTACTTC. Translation gives CASSVAGTSDWGEQYF.

The chain recombines TRBV19 with TRBJ1-2; 7 bases line up with TRBD1. The CDR3 covers 15 residues. V lost 6 bases, J lost 1 base, and 8 bases stayed unmatched. Per the germline V gene, CDR1 is LNHDA and CDR2 is SQIVND (reference sequence). The CDR3 sequence: CASSLRDSLNYGYTF. CDR3 DNA: TGTGCCAGTAGCCTTCGGGACAGCCTTAACTATGGCTACACCTTC.

The chain combines TRBV10-3 with TRBJ1-2; a weak D match, TRBD1 (5 bases). CDR3 size: 13 residues. V was shortened by 7 bases and J by 3 bases, with 12 bases between the two germline ends. CDR1 and CDR2 from the germline V gene are ENHRY and SYGVKD. In nucleotides, the CDR3 is TGTGCCATCAAAGTAGAGGGGCACTATGGCTACACCTTC. As protein: CAIKVEGHYGYTF.

The chain combines TRBV28 with TRBJ1-5; TRBD1 matches at 9 bases. CDR1 and CDR2 from the germline V gene are MDHEN and SYDVKM. Germline trimming cut 4 bases from V and 3 bases from J; bases unmatched to any gene: 4. The CDR3 sequence is 15 residues long. CDR3 nucleotides: TGTGCCAGCAGTTGGACAGGGGTTGTCAATCAGCCCCAGCATTTT. This codes for CASSWTGVVNQPQHF.

This sequence joins TRBV7-8 and TRBJ2-1, with 10 bases fitting TRBD2. J gave up 10 bases and V 2 bases, and 5 bases lay outside the gene matches. Germline V lookup: CDR1 SGHVS, CDR2 FQNEAQ. The CDR3 length is 14 residues. The CDR3 sequence: CASSLSTSGLEQFF. CDR3 nucleotides: TGTGCCAGCAGCTTATCGACTAGCGGGCTGGAGCAGTTCTTC.

This chain joins TRBV18 and TRBJ1-2, with 10 bases identical to TRBD1. The CDR3 contains 18 residues. The ends lost 3 bases at V and 0 bases at J; junction bases unmatched: 10. CDR1 is KGHSH, CDR2 LQKENI, per germline. The CDR3 reads CASSPSRGTGESNYGYTF. CDR3 sequence (DNA): TGTGCCAGCTCACCCTCTCGAGGGACAGGGGAATCTAACTATGGCTACACCTTC.

The sample holds a few counts of this clone. This chain joins TRBV4-1 and TRBJ1-1; D is possibly TRBD1 (5 bases). Germline V gene sequence: CDR1 MGHRA, CDR2 YSYEKL. The CDR3 is made up of 18 amino acids. V lost 1 base and J 5 bases, leaving 23 bases between the germline ends. The CDR3 region has the DNA TGCGCCAGCAGCCAAGCCCCTGCGGGGGGAATTGATTGGACTGAAGCTTTCTTT. Residues: CASSQAPAGGIDWTEAFF.

V is TRBV3-1 (or the pseudogene TRBV3-2) and J is TRBJ2-1; no firm D call. This CDR3 has 14 residues. V was trimmed by 2 bases and J by 8 bases, leaving 13 bases between them. Germline CDR1 is LGHDT and CDR2 is YNNKEL (reference sequence). The CDR3 region is CASSQKGWKDEQFF. CDR3 bases: TGTGCCAGCAGCCAAAAGGGATGGAAGGATGAGCAGTTCTTC.

The CDR3 DNA reads as TGTGCTAGTGGTTCGCCCGCGGCTAGCGTTACAGAAGGGAATGAGCAGTTCTTC. This translates into CASGSPAASVTEGNEQFF. The chain uses TRBV12-5 and TRBJ2-1, with a possible D match to TRBD2 (6 bases). This CDR3 has 18 amino acids. Trimming shortened V by 4 bases and J by 7 bases, and 26 bases separated the two germline ends. The germline gives CDR1 LGHNT, CDR2 FRNRAP.

The CDR3 DNA is TGCGCCAGCAATCCACGCGACCCTTCCACGAACACTGAAGCTTTCTTT. It encodes CASNPRDPSTNTEAFF. The rearrangement joins TRBV5-1 to TRBJ1-1; D is unresolved. This CDR3 spans 16 amino acids. The germline CDR1 and CDR2 sequences are SGHRS and YFSETQ. Between the trimmed V and J ends, which lost 6 bases and 1 base, there was a span of 19 bases.

The chain uses TRBV10-3 and TRBJ2-3, with 12 bases lining up with TRBD2. Germline CDR1 ENHRY, CDR2 SYGVKD. The CDR3 contains 15 residues. Unmatched junction bases numbered 5, after V lost 6 bases and J lost 4 bases. The CDR3 loop reads CAIRATSGRADTQYF. CDR3 nucleotide sequence: TGTGCCATCAGGGCGACTAGCGGGAGAGCAGATACGCAGTATTTT.

This chain links TRBV19 with TRBJ1-2, with D unresolved. The CDR3 contains 14 residues. The ends were cut back, 5 bases at V and 3 bases at J, with 13 bases in the middle. Germline V gives CDR1 LNHDA, CDR2 SQIVND (reference sequence). The CDR3 spells CASSSFPNDYGYTF. The CDR3, as DNA: TGTGCCAGTAGTTCTTTTCCGAACGACTATGGCTACACCTTC.

J is TRBJ1-1 and V is TRBV27; 8 nucleotides align to TRBD1. Unmatched junction bases numbered 8, after V lost 2 bases and J lost 6 bases. The CDR3 is 15 residues long. Germline loops: CDR1 MNHEY, CDR2 SMNVEV (reference sequence). CDR3 sequence: CASSLQGAPVPEAFF. Written as DNA, the CDR3 is TGTGCCAGCAGTTTACAGGGGGCGCCCGTGCCTGAAGCTTTCTTT.

The rearrangement joins TRBV21-1 to TRBJ2-1; no DNA check was done on the table's D call, TRBD2. TRBV21-1 is deemed a pseudogene. The CDR3 extends over 20 amino acids. The CDR3: CASVPSASINSPQLNNEQFF. The CDR3, as DNA: TGTGCCAGCGTCCCGTCAGCCTCAATCAACTCACCCCAACTAAACAATGAGCAGTTCTTC.